What follows is one T cell receptor (beta chain) and its context. The antigen remains undetermined. The same CDR3 can be traced to other DNA sequences in this sample. The source of the sample is a study of shared clonotypes between healthy human individuals. The study's findings and limits: Incomplete sequencing of sorted subsets was indicated by rarefaction despite large depth. With a few donors compared, around 4.7% of naive CD4 clonotypes were shared.

The authors loaded 200 ng DNA, roughly 33,000 T cell genomes, into sorted-subset replicate PCRs. Profiling relied on immunoSEQ multiplex PCR, and the TCRdb table lists in-frame clones only, not all of them. This table has roughly 2,000,000 clones, about 94% appearing once. Germline V gene sequence: CDR1 MNHEY, CDR2 SVGAGI. This CDR3 region has 13 residues. Trimming took off 3 bases at V and 2 bases at J, with 7 bases between the two ends. Cells designated naive CD8 were CD45RO-negative and were positively selected for CCR7, with terminally differentiated effector memory CD45RA+ cells excluded. The V gene is TRBV6-5, the J gene TRBJ1-2; no clear D gene. This receptor was identified in a man aged 18 to 29 in good health. The sample consisted of naive CD8+ T cells sorted from blood. The chain's CDR3 is CASSYGVNYGYTF. CDR3 nucleotides: TGTGCCAGCAGTTATGGGGTGAACTATGGCTACACCTTC.